Each of the 32 T cell receptor beta chains below was sequenced from the same sample in a study of shared clonotypes between healthy human individuals. TCRdb keeps only in-frame clones here, not all; method: immunoSEQ multiplex PCR. This table has about 490,000 clones, 65% to 80% appearing once. Source material: PBMCs. The source of these receptors is a woman aged 40 to 55 in good health. Some clones in this sample may be carry-over from other donors' samples.

Of note for this clone: In the same sample, other DNA sequences code for this CDR3. This chain uses TRBV18 with TRBJ2-5; D is uncertain. Germline CDR1 KGHSH, CDR2 LQKENI. The CDR3 is 13 residues long. Trimming took 3 bases from V and 2 from J, leaving 7 bases between them. CDR3 sequence reads: CASSPGSQETQYF. Here the CDR3 DNA reads TGTGCCAGCTCACCGGGGTCTCAAGAGACCCAGTACTTC.

With respect to this clone: Additional DNA sequences in this sample encode the identical CDR3. The chain's CDR3 is CASSLGQGGTGELFF. Written as DNA, the CDR3 is TGCGCCAGCAGCCTCGGACAGGGTGGCACCGGGGAGCTGTTTTTT. The genes are TRBV5-1 and TRBJ2-2; 8 bases align to TRBD1. This CDR3 is 15 amino acids long. V lost 4 bases and J lost 4; bases outside the gene matches: 6. Germline CDR1 reads SGHRS; CDR2 reads YFSETQ.

This chain uses TRBV19 with TRBJ1-1; no clear D gene. Germline CDR1 reads LNHDA; CDR2 reads SQIVND (reference sequence). The CDR3 is 11 residues long. Trimming took 5 bases from V and 9 from J, leaving 10 bases between them. CDR3 sequence reads: CASSFQGKAFF. CDR3 nucleotides: TGTGCCAGTAGTTTTCAAGGAAAAGCTTTCTTT.

A single count supports this clone. The V and J genes are TRBV11-2 and TRBJ2-2, with D uncertain. The CDR3 has 14 residues. V gave up 5 bases and J gave up 8 bases, with 15 bases separating them. Germline lookup yields CDR1 SGHAT and CDR2 FQNNGV. DNA for the CDR3: TGTGCCAGCAGCCGCACAGCAGGCCAAGGGGAGCTGTTTTTT. The encoded protein is CASSRTAGQGELFF.

The chain has TRBV7-9 and TRBJ2-5, with D possibly being TRBD1 (5 bases). The J call may be faulty, since TRBJ2-7 better matches the DNA end. Germline CDR1 and CDR2: SEHNR and FQNEAQ (reference sequence). The CDR3 contains 14 residues. The CDR3 DNA reads TGTGCCAGCAGCTTAGGGCAGGGCAGGAACGAGCAGTACTTC. It is translated as CASSLGQGRNEQYF.

This clone was detected only once. The genes are TRBV4-1 and TRBJ2-1; 9 bases map to TRBD2. The CDR3 is made up of 21 amino acids. V lost 3 bases and J lost 3; bases outside the gene matches: 21. Germline loops: CDR1 MGHRA, CDR2 YSYEKL. The CDR3 region has the DNA TGCGCCAGCAGCCACCCAGGGGCGTCAAGTAAGGCGGGAGGGGTCTACAATGAGCAGTTCTTC. Translating gives CASSHPGASSKAGGVYNEQFF.

V gene TRBV4-3 combines with J gene TRBJ2-1; 11 bases align to TRBD2. V shed 3 bases, J shed 9 bases, and the junction held 4 bases outside the gene matches. The V gene's germline CDR1 is LGHNA and CDR2 YSLEER. The length of the CDR3 is 14 residues. CDR3 coding DNA: TGCGCCAGCAGCCACGCCGGACTAGCGGGTGAGCAGTTCTTC. Translation: CASSHAGLAGEQFF.

This sequence joins TRBV18 and TRBJ2-3; 12 nucleotides align to TRBD2. The CDR3 consists of 16 residues. Unmatched junction bases numbered 3, after V lost 3 bases and J lost 2 bases. From germline, CDR1 is KGHSH and CDR2 LQKENI. The DNA for the CDR3 is TGTGCCAGCTCACCGTGGACTAGCGGGACCACAGATACGCAGTATTTT. As protein: CASSPWTSGTTDTQYF.

This chain connects TRBV6-1 to TRBJ1-2; TRBD1 might be the D (5 bases). Germline loops: CDR1 MNHNS, CDR2 SASEGT. V was cut by 3 bases and J by 8 bases, with 13 bases left in between. This CDR3 is built from 13 residues. CDR3 sequence (DNA): TGTGCCAGCAGTGAGACCTGGGGGTACGGCTACACCTTC. Translated, it gives CASSETWGYGYTF.

The rearrangement joins TRBV19 to TRBJ2-2; D is ambiguous. The CDR3 sequence is 14 residues long. V lost 1 base and J 6 bases, leaving 9 bases between the germline ends. Looked up from germline, CDR1 is LNHDA and CDR2 is SQIVND (reference sequence). The CDR3: CASSIATQAGELFF. The CDR3 region has the DNA TGTGCCAGTAGTATAGCCACCCAGGCCGGGGAGCTGTTTTTT.

As concerns this clone: The identical CDR3 is also encoded by other nucleotide sequences in the sample. This rearrangement joins TRBV6-5 to TRBJ2-7; 7 bases fit TRBD2. The V gene's germline CDR1 is MNHEY and CDR2 SVGAGI. The CDR3 contains 14 residues. V shed 2 bases and J 4 bases; nucleotides not matched to a gene: 5. CDR3 protein: CASSYGGSAYEQYF. In nucleotides, the CDR3 is TGTGCCAGCAGTTACGGCGGGAGTGCGTACGAGCAGTACTTC.

This clone was seen more than once but under ten times. The chain uses TRBV2 and TRBJ2-3, with D possibly being TRBD2 (5 bases). Per germline, CDR1 SNHLY and CDR2 FYNNEI. V was shortened by 1 base and J by 8 bases, with 7 bases between the two germline ends. CDR3 length: 12 residues. This CDR3 reads CASSEVAGTQYF. The CDR3 nucleotides read TGTGCCAGCAGTGAAGTGGCGGGTACGCAGTATTTT.

This chain joins TRBV18 and TRBJ2-7; 9 bases match TRBD1. The junction had 6 bases not matched to a gene; V was cut back by 6 bases and J by 3 bases. Germline CDR1 KGHSH, CDR2 LQKENI. The CDR3 is 14 amino acids. CDR3 amino acids: CASSEPGQGYEQYF. The CDR3 DNA reads TGTGCCAGCTCCGAGCCGGGACAGGGCTACGAGCAGTACTTC.

DNA for the CDR3: TGCGCCAGCAGCTTGGGTCCTGGGACAGGGGTGTTCGTAGGGTATGGCTACACCTTC. It specifies CASSLGPGTGVFVGYGYTF. The chain has TRBV5-1 and TRBJ1-2; 10 nucleotides align to TRBD1. This CDR3 has 19 amino acids. The germline V gene encodes CDR1 SGHRS and CDR2 YFSETQ. V lost 0 bases, J lost 5 bases, and 16 bases stayed unmatched.

This clone has a handful of counts. This chain links TRBV19 with TRBJ2-2, with a possible D match to TRBD2 (6 bases). V was clipped by 4 bases and J by 7 bases, with 7 bases between them. The CDR3 sequence is 12 residues long. From germline, CDR1 is LNHDA and CDR2 SQIVND (reference sequence). The CDR3 DNA is TGTGCCAGTAGTAGGAGGGGCGGGGAGCTGTTTTTT. This translates into CASSRRGGELFF. Full variable domain (rest looked up from reference TRBV19 and TRBJ2-2): DGGITQSPKYLFRKEGQNVTLSCEQNLNHDAMYWYRQDPGQGLRLIYYSQIVNDFQKGDIAEGYSVSREKKESFPLTVTSAQKNPTAFYLCASSRRGGELFFGEGSRLTVL.

CDR3 nucleotides: TGCGCCAGCAGCTTGGAAACGCCGGCAGATACGCAGTATTTT. Residues: CASSLETPADTQYF. This chain connects TRBV5-1 to TRBJ2-3; D uncertain. Trimming took off 0 bases at V and 4 bases at J, with 9 bases between the two ends. The germline V gene has CDR1 SGHRS and CDR2 YFSETQ. CDR3 size: 14 residues.

This clone occurred once. The rearrangement joins TRBV6-7 to TRBJ1-5; weak D call: TRBD1 (6 bases). TRBV6-7 is treated as an ORF (open reading frame) with a function not yet certain. This CDR3 is built from 14 residues. Trimming cost V 7 bases and J 6 bases, with 16 bases left between them. The CDR3: CASNIQGNFQPQHF. The DNA of the CDR3 is TGTGCCAGCAACATACAGGGAAATTTTCAGCCCCAGCATTTT.

The rearrangement links TRBV7-2 to TRBJ2-3; D remains unclear. CDR3 length: 15 amino acids. Germline V CDR1 and CDR2: SGHTA, FQGNSA. V was trimmed by 1 base and J by 11 bases, leaving 19 bases between them. The CDR3 coding sequence is TGTGCCAGCAGCTTAGAAGGTGGTAGAGGTAGAGGGCAGTATTTT. Protein sequence: CASSLEGGRGRGQYF.

The V call is TRBV15, the J call TRBJ1-5; tentatively, D is TRBD1 (5 bases). The CDR3 is made up of 17 amino acids. In germline, CDR1 is LNHNV, CDR2 YYDKDF (reference sequence). Trimming took off 0 bases at V and 7 bases at J, with 19 bases between the two ends. CDR3 residues: CATSRDSPTASEQPQHF. The CDR3 coding sequence is TGTGCCACCAGCAGAGATAGTCCGACAGCCTCGGAGCAGCCCCAGCATTTT.

This chain uses TRBV28 with TRBJ1-2; D gene unclear. The CDR3 is made up of 13 amino acids. The V end lost 5 bases, the J end lost 3 bases, and 10 bases lay between the germline ends. From germline, CDR1 is MDHEN and CDR2 SYDVKM. As DNA, the CDR3 is TGTGCCAGCAGTCCCCCGGGAGACTATGGCTACACCTTC. The encoded protein is CASSPPGDYGYTF.

The CDR3 here is CATQGSINQETQYF. The CDR3 DNA follows: TGTGCCACACAGGGGTCCATAAACCAAGAGACCCAGTACTTC. The chain is built from TRBV2 and TRBJ2-5, with 7 bases aligning to TRBD1. Germline V gene sequence: CDR1 SNHLY, CDR2 FYNNEI. The CDR3 consists of 14 residues. V shed 10 bases, J shed 0 bases, and the junction held 8 bases outside the gene matches. The entire variable domain, with the rest obtained from reference TRBV2 and TRBJ2-5, is as follows: EPEVTQTPSHQVTQMGQEVILRCVPISNHLYFYWYRQILGQKVEFLVSFYNNEISEKSEIFDDQFSVERPDGSNFTLKIRSTKLEDSAMYFCATQGSINQETQYFGPGTRLLVL.

This chain joins TRBV7-3 and TRBJ2-2; a possible D gene is TRBD2 (6 bases). The CDR3 is 14 amino acids. V was pared by 2 bases and J by 5 bases, with 9 bases between. The germline CDR1 and CDR2 sequences are SGHTA and FQGTGA. The CDR3 region has the DNA TGTGCCAGCAGCTTAGCCAGCGGGACCGGGGAGCTGTTTTTT. Amino acids: CASSLASGTGELFF. Together with reference TRBV7-3 and TRBJ2-2, the CDR3 gives the full variable domain: GAGVSQTPSNKVTEKGKYVELRCDPISGHTALYWYRQSLGQGPEFLIYFQGTGAADDSGLPNDRFFAVRPEGSVSTLKIQRTERGDSAVYLCASSLASGTGELFFGEGSRLTVL.

The chain employs TRBV7-9 and TRBJ2-3; 8 nucleotides align to TRBD2. Germline V lookup: CDR1 SEHNR, CDR2 FQNEAQ (reference sequence). V dropped 4 bases and J dropped 10; count of bases not matched to a gene: 13. The CDR3 runs 15 residues. CDR3 bases: TGTGCCAGCAGCTCCGGGACTAGAGACTATTGGGCGCAGTATTTT. This gives the protein CASSSGTRDYWAQYF.

Notes on this clone: In the same sample, other DNA sequences code for this CDR3. This chain links TRBV27 with TRBJ2-1; 11 nucleotides align to TRBD1. The CDR3 is 14 amino acids. J gave up 7 bases and V 3 bases, and 2 bases lay outside the gene matches. Germline V gene data show CDR1 as MNHEY and CDR2 as SMNVEV (reference sequence). The DNA for the CDR3 is TGTGCCAGCAGTTTCCGGGACAGGGGGAATGAGCAGTTCTTC. As protein: CASSFRDRGNEQFF.

The CDR3 here is CASSWGDQETQYF. DNA of the CDR3: TGTGCCAGCAGCTGGGGCGACCAAGAGACCCAGTACTTC. The chain recombines TRBV5-4 with TRBJ2-5; a weak D match, TRBD1 (5 bases). CDR1 SGHNT and CDR2 YYREEE come from the germline V gene (reference sequence). The CDR3 covers 13 residues. V was shortened by 3 bases and J by 0 bases, with 6 bases between the two germline ends.

The CDR3 DNA reads as TGTGCCAGCAGCTTGGGGCTAGCGGGAGGTTCCACAGATACGCAGTATTTT. It encodes CASSLGLAGGSTDTQYF. The rearrangement uses TRBV5-5 and TRBJ2-3; TRBD2 matches 11 bases. The germline gives CDR1 SGHKS, CDR2 YYEKEE (reference sequence). This CDR3 contains 17 residues. The ends lost 0 bases at V and 2 bases at J; junction bases unmatched: 5.

This sequence joins TRBV5-1 and TRBJ2-3; D call uncertain. Deletions cut 0 bases from V and 4 bases from J, with 12 bases between. The germline V gene encodes CDR1 SGHRS and CDR2 YFSETQ. This CDR3 region has 15 residues. CDR3 sequence: CASSLESRAADTQYF. The CDR3 coding sequence is TGCGCCAGCAGCTTGGAGAGCCGGGCGGCAGATACGCAGTATTTT.

This rearrangement joins TRBV10-3 to TRBJ2-2; possibly TRBD1 or TRBD2 for D (5 bases each). Trimming removed 1 base from V and 1 base from J, with 10 bases in between. From germline, CDR1 is ENHRY and CDR2 SYGVKD. The CDR3 is made up of 16 amino acids. The DNA of the CDR3 is TGTGCCATCAGTGAGTTTGGGACGGGGAACACCGGGGAGCTGTTTTTT. Translating it yields CAISEFGTGNTGELFF.

The genes are TRBV6-1 and TRBJ2-1; TRBD2 matches at 13 bases. The CDR3 has 20 amino acids. The V and J ends lost 3 bases and 6 bases, in that order; junction bases with no gene match: 17. Per the germline V gene, CDR1 is MNHNS and CDR2 is SASEGT. The CDR3 loop reads CASSDPPGLAGSPKGNEQFF. The CDR3 bases are TGTGCCAGCAGTGATCCCCCGGGACTAGCGGGATCCCCAAAGGGCAATGAGCAGTTCTTC.

This clone showed up just once. V gene TRBV15 combines with J gene TRBJ2-1; TRBD2 agrees at 7 bases. The CDR3 length is 16 residues. The ends lost 4 bases at V and 0 bases at J; junction bases unmatched: 6. Germline values: CDR1 LNHNV, CDR2 YYDKDF (reference sequence). CDR3 bases: TGTGCCACCAGCATCAAGCGGGGAAGCTCCTACAATGAGCAGTTCTTC. Encoded protein: CATSIKRGSSYNEQFF.

This clone was counted between two and nine times. The genes are TRBV30 and TRBJ1-2; perhaps TRBD1 as D (6 bases). V lost 0 bases and J 5 bases, leaving 16 bases between the germline ends. The CDR3 consists of 15 residues. The germline CDR1 and CDR2 sequences are GTSNPN and SVGIG (reference sequence). The CDR3 sequence: CAWSVQGGGLYGYTF. CDR3 sequence (DNA): TGTGCCTGGAGTGTACAGGGAGGTGGGCTATATGGCTACACCTTC.

This clone was observed once. The chain is built from TRBV5-4 and TRBJ1-4, with a tentative D call TRBD1 (5 bases). The CDR3 length is 13 residues. From germline, CDR1 is SGHNT and CDR2 YYREEE (reference sequence). The V end was cut by 4 bases, the J end by 7 bases, with 11 bases between. The CDR3 region has the DNA TGTGCCAGCAGCCCGGGACTAGGTGAAAAACTGTTTTTT. It yields the protein CASSPGLGEKLFF.